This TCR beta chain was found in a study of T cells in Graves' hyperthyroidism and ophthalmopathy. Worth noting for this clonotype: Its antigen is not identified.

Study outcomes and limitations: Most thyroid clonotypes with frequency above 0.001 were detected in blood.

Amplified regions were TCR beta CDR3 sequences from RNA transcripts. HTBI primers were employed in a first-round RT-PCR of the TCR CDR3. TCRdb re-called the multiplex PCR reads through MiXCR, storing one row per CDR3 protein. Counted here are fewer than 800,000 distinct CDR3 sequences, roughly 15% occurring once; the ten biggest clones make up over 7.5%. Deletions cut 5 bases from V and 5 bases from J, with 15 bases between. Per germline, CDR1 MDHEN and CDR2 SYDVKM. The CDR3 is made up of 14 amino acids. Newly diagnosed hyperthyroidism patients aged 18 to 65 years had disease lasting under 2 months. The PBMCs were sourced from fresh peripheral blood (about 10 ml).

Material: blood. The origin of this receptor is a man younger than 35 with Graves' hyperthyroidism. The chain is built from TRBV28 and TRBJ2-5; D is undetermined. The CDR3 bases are TGTGCCAGCAGTACCCCGGCGGCTCGGGAGACCCAGTACTTC. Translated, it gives CASSTPAARETQYF.